The entry below describes one T cell receptor (beta chain). Its antigen has not been determined. Nothing much larger sits one base from this clone, and base qualities are not available. This entry comes from a study of blood T cell repertoires in COVID-19 (dated by TCRdb to between 2020 and 2021). About the investigation overall: Collaborator samples came from the United States, Italy and Spain and covered acute and convalescent phases of COVID-19. The material from the prospective study consisted of cDNA or gDNA derived from T cells, B-cell-depleted T cells, or PBMCs. Subjects who had been exposed to COVID-19, were actively infected with it, or had recovered from it provided the deeply sampled blood TCRbeta repertoires that made up the dataset. The repertoires were released in a freely available public database meant as a resource for research on the immune response to SARS-CoV-2. Samples were obtained from the ongoing ImmuneRACE study (first 160 participants) and from over 1,000 subjects provided by 6 global collaborators. The sample metadata nearly always contained a de-identified subject ID, COVID-19 status, age in years and sex. Where HLA class I and class II types were available, the types were taken from metadata supplied by the sample provider, not from assay-based typing. Study-level results and caveats: The amount of clinical and demographic metadata varied by source and participant and was provided uncurated.

From the cysteine up to the phenylalanine, the CDR3 has a length of 15 residues. Only CDR3 DNA is held: 45 bases, read in frame from base 1. The germline V gene supplies CDR1 LGHNA and CDR2 YSLEER. V was cut back by 0 bases and J by 9 bases, leaving a gap of 18 bases between them. The collaborating institutions used their own protocols to collect whole blood in K2EDTA tubes. For TCRbeta analysis, collaborator samples were shipped as frozen whole blood, as isolated PBMCs, or as DNA extracted from either sample type. The immunoSEQ Assay, a bias-controlled multiplex PCR, was used to amplify TCRbeta CDR3 regions from genomic DNA. The authors' pipeline ran thus. The number of nucleated cells in each sample was estimated by amplification of reference gene primers within the assay. To quantify the absolute abundance of each unique TCRbeta CDR3 rearrangement, sequence reads were collapsed and filtered. For each sample, productive Simpson clonality was calculated as the square root of Simpson's diversity index across productive rearrangements. TCRdb holds this immuneACCESS table with in-frame rearrangements only. Some clones are missing; in checked studies, unresolved V genes explain under half, and the rest has no known cause. V and J calls and clone size are copied from that table; D and trimming were computed from the DNA. The sample contains about 180,000 clones, 80% to 90% of them found a single time. Of the sample, 1.6% is held by the ten largest clones.

The chain couples TRBV4-3 to TRBJ2-7, and TRBD1 may be the D gene, going by 7 matching bases. The TCR sequence derives from a woman in her forties or fifties with acute or convalescent COVID-19. Material for sequencing was peripheral blood. CDR3 loop: CASSQDLQGGYGQYF. The DNA sequence is as follows: TGCGCCAGCAGCCAAGATCTCCAGGGGGGATATGGGCAGTACTTC.